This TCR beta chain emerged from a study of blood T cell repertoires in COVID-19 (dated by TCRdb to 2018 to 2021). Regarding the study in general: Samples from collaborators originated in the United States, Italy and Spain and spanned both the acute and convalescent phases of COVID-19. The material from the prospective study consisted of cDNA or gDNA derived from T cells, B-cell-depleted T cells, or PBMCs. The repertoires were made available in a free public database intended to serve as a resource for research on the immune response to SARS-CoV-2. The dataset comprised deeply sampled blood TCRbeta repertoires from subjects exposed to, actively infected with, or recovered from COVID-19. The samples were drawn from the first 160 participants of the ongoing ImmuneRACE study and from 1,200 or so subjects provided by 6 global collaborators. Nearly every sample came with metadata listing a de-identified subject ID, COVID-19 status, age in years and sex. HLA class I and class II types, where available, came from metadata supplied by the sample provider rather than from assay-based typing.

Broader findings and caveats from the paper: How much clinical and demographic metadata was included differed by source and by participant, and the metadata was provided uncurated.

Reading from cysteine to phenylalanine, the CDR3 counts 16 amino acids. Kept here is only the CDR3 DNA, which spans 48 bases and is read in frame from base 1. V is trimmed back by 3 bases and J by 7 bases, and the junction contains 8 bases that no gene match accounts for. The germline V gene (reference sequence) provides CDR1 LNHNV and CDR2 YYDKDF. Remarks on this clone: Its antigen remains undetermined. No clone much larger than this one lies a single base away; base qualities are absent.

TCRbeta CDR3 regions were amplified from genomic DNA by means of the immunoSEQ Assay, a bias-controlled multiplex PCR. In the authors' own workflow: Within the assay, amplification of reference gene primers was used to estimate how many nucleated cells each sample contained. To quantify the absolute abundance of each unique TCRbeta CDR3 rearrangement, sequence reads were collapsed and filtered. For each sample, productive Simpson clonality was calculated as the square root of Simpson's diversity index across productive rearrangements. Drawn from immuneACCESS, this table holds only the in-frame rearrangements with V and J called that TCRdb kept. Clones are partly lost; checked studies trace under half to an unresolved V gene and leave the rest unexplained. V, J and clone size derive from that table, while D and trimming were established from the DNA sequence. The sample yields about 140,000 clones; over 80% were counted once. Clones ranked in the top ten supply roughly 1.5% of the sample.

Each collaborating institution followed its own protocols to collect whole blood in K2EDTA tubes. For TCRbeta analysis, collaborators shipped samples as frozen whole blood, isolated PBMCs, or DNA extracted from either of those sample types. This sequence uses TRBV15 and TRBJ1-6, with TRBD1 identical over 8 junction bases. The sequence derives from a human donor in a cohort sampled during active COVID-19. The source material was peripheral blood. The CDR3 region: CATSRDRAPRNSPLHF. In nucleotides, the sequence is TGTGCCACCAGCAGGGACAGGGCCCCCCGAAATTCACCCCTCCACTTT.